Presented here are 27 T cell receptor beta chains from one specimen sequenced in a study of cytomegalovirus exposure and HLA in healthy donors. The PCR made use of 60 Vbeta and 13 Jbeta primers. The data were produced by immunoSEQ multiplex PCR, yet TCRdb's version contains in-frame clones alone and is incomplete. This repertoire shows approximately 180,000 clones, around 85% found once; its top ten account for around 2%. Sequencing input: PBMCs. Source of these receptors: a man aged 18 to 29 in good health and CMV-seronegative.

The chain uses TRBV5-1 and TRBJ2-1, with D possibly TRBD2 on 5 matching bases. CDR1 and CDR2 (germline): SGHRS, YFSETQ. The length of the CDR3 is 16 residues. V was cut by 0 bases and J by 5 bases, with 15 bases left in between. The CDR3 here is CASSLGIALGDNEQFF. As DNA, the CDR3 is TGCGCCAGCAGCTTGGGAATAGCGCTTGGGGACAATGAGCAGTTCTTC.

The chain's CDR3 is CASSGVAENTGELFF. The CDR3 coding sequence is TGTGCCAGCAGTGGGGTAGCGGAGAACACCGGGGAGCTGTTTTTT. The chain employs TRBV2 and TRBJ2-2; a weak D match, TRBD2 (6 bases). The V end lost 4 bases, the J end lost 1 base, and 10 bases lay between the germline ends. There are 15 residues in the CDR3. Germline CDR1 reads SNHLY; CDR2 reads FYNNEI. Based on the CDR3 plus reference TRBV2 and TRBJ2-2, the full variable domain is EPEVTQTPSHQVTQMGQEVILRCVPISNHLYFYWYRQILGQKVEFLVSFYNNEISEKSEIFDDQFSVERPDGSNFTLKIRSTKLEDSAMYFCASSGVAENTGELFFGEGSRLTVL.

This clone was observed a few times. The chain employs TRBV4-1 and TRBJ2-3; unclear D gene. Germline lookup yields CDR1 MGHRA and CDR2 YSYEKL. The CDR3 runs to 12 residues. Trimming shortened V by 4 bases and J by 4 bases, and 6 bases separated the two germline ends. Here the CDR3 reads CASSPSPDTQYF. In nucleotides, the CDR3 is TGCGCCAGCAGCCCATCCCCAGATACGCAGTATTTT.

The chain has TRBV9 and TRBJ2-2; 7 bases match TRBD2. The CDR3 runs to 15 residues. Germline V gives CDR1 SGDLS, CDR2 YYNGEE. Trimming at V came to 2 bases and at J to 2 bases, leaving 3 bases not matched to a gene. CDR3 in DNA: TGTGCCAGCAGCGTCGGGACTATAAACACCGGGGAGCTGTTTTTT. It translates to CASSVGTINTGELFF.

The rearrangement links TRBV7-2 to TRBJ2-7; D is unresolved. Per germline, CDR1 SGHTA and CDR2 FQGNSA. Trimming cost V 3 bases and J 3 bases, with 24 bases left between them. This CDR3 has 18 amino acids. CDR3 region: CASSFSLSLDLALYEQYF. CDR3 coding DNA: TGTGCCAGCAGCTTTTCCTTGAGTCTTGACTTGGCCCTCTACGAGCAGTACTTC.

The V and J genes are TRBV10-3 and TRBJ1-1; no firm D call. CDR1 and CDR2 (germline): ENHRY, SYGVKD. CDR3 size: 13 residues. V shed 0 bases and J shed 12 bases, with 14 bases lying between them. CDR3 residues: CAISESNFKQTFF. Written as DNA, the CDR3 is TGTGCCATCAGTGAGTCGAATTTCAAACAAACTTTCTTT.

V gene TRBV6-1 combines with J gene TRBJ2-3, with D possibly TRBD2 on 7 matching bases. Trimming removed 1 base from V and 10 bases from J, with 18 bases in between. The CDR3 runs 15 residues. Germline V gene sequence: CDR1 MNHNS, CDR2 SASEGT. CDR3 coding DNA: TGTGCCAGCAGTGAAGAGGTCGGGGGGCCGCAACCGCAGTATTTT. It encodes CASSEEVGGPQPQYF.

V gene TRBV5-1 combines with J gene TRBJ2-6; a weak D match, TRBD1 (5 bases). The germline V gene encodes CDR1 SGHRS and CDR2 YFSETQ. The CDR3 runs to 15 residues. Trimming removed 6 bases at V and 2 bases at J, with 12 bases between. In DNA, the CDR3 is TGCGCCAGCAATAAGGGGAACACTGGGGCCAACGTCCTGACTTTC. Protein sequence: CASNKGNTGANVLTF.

This chain connects TRBV27 to TRBJ2-2, with TRBD2 matching over 12 bases. J was trimmed by 10 bases and V by 2 bases; bases with no gene match: 8. Germline V gene sequence: CDR1 MNHEY, CDR2 SMNVEV (reference sequence). The CDR3 has 16 amino acids. DNA of the CDR3: TGTGCCAGCAGTTTAGTGGCTAGCGGGGGGGTAGTGGAGCTGTTTTTT. It yields the protein CASSLVASGGVVELFF.

This sequence joins TRBV4-3 and TRBJ2-5; 9 bases map to TRBD2. The DNA end is more similar to TRBJ2-7, so the J call may be wrong. Germline-derived CDR1 and CDR2 are LGHNA and YSLEER. CDR3 length equals 15 residues. CDR3 amino acids: CASSQDIAGAGEQYF. CDR3 nucleotide sequence: TGCGCCAGCAGCCAAGATATAGCGGGAGCGGGCGAGCAGTACTTC.

With regard to this clone: In the same sample, other DNA sequences code for this CDR3. J is TRBJ1-6 and V is TRBV27; 8 bases agree with TRBD1. The CDR3 contains 15 residues. The germline CDR1 and CDR2 sequences are MNHEY and SMNVEV (reference sequence). After removal of 5 bases from V and 9 bases from J, the junction contained 9 bases not matched to a gene. CDR3 DNA: TGTGCCAGCAGTCGTGGGACAGGTGGTACTTCACCCCTCCACTTT. Translating it yields CASSRGTGGTSPLHF.

The DNA of the CDR3 is TGCGCCAGCAGCCCCGAAGATTTCGGGACCCAGTACTTC. This sequence encodes CASSPEDFGTQYF. J is TRBJ2-5 and V is TRBV4-3; D remains unclear. The V end was cut by 4 bases, the J end by 7 bases, with 13 bases between. The CDR3 extends over 13 amino acids. Per the germline V gene, CDR1 is LGHNA and CDR2 is YSLEER.

V gene TRBV5-5 combines with J gene TRBJ1-5; 9 nucleotides agree with TRBD1. J lost 3 bases, V lost 0 bases, and 1 base had no gene match. In germline, CDR1 is SGHKS, CDR2 YYEKEE (reference sequence). The CDR3 is 15 amino acids. The CDR3 sequence is CASSLGTGDNQPQHF. The CDR3 DNA reads TGTGCCAGCAGCTTGGGGACAGGGGACAATCAGCCCCAGCATTTT. The full variable domain, completed using reference TRBV5-5 and TRBJ1-5, is DAGVTQSPTHLIKTRGQQVTLRCSPISGHKSVSWYQQVLGQGPQFIFQYYEKEERGRGNFPDRFSARQFPNYSSELNVNALLLGDSALYLCASSLGTGDNQPQHFGDGTRLSIL.

The chain is built from TRBV2 and TRBJ1-2, with D maybe TRBD1 (5 bases). V lost 6 bases, J lost 4 bases, and 21 bases lay in between. The CDR3 consists of 16 residues. Germline V gives CDR1 SNHLY, CDR2 FYNNEI. The CDR3 sequence is CASRRRVNGAFYGYTF. The CDR3 DNA sequence: TGTGCCAGCAGGAGGAGGGTTAACGGGGCTTTCTATGGCTACACCTTC.

The chain has TRBV7-9 and TRBJ1-2, with 10 bases aligning to TRBD1. Germline CDR1 and CDR2: SEHNR and FQNEAQ (reference sequence). The CDR3 is 18 amino acids. Unmatched junction bases numbered 16, after V lost 4 bases and J lost 5 bases. The CDR3 DNA reads TGTGCCAGCAGCTCCAGAGGTCCCGGGACAGGGGCCCCTTATGGCTACACCTTC. It yields the protein CASSSRGPGTGAPYGYTF.

The genes are TRBV27 and TRBJ1-3; D uncertain. The V end was cut by 2 bases, the J end by 4 bases, with 6 bases between. Germline values: CDR1 MNHEY, CDR2 SMNVEV (reference sequence). The CDR3 loop spans 13 amino acids. The CDR3, as DNA: TGTGCCAGCAGTTTACATCGGGGAAACACCATATATTTT. Its protein is CASSLHRGNTIYF.

The chain combines TRBV29-1 with TRBJ1-4; D is possibly TRBD1 (5 bases). The CDR3 length is 13 residues. CDR1 and CDR2 (germline): SQVTM, ANQGSEA. Trimming took off 6 bases at V and 1 base at J, with 9 bases between the two ends. CDR3 in DNA: TGCAGCGTGACCCAGGGAACTAATGAAAAACTGTTTTTT. Its protein product is CSVTQGTNEKLFF.

The chain couples TRBV5-1 to TRBJ2-3; D might be TRBD1 (5 bases). CDR1 SGHRS and CDR2 YFSETQ come from the germline V gene. The length of the CDR3 is 14 residues. The ends were cut back, 0 bases at V and 2 bases at J, with 7 bases in the middle. CDR3 in DNA: TGCGCCAGCAGCTTGGGACAGTACACAGATACGCAGTATTTT. Translation gives CASSLGQYTDTQYF.

The CDR3 DNA reads as TGTGCCAGCAGTCCCGGACAGGGGAATTCCTACTACGAGCAGTACTTC. It specifies CASSPGQGNSYYEQYF. The chain carries TRBV9 and TRBJ2-7, with 9 bases that match TRBD1. Trimming at V came to 5 bases and at J to 3 bases, leaving 12 bases not matched to a gene. The CDR3 is made up of 16 amino acids. Germline V lookup: CDR1 SGDLS, CDR2 YYNGEE.

This clone was counted a few times. The chain employs TRBV4-3 and TRBJ1-4; D is possibly TRBD1 (5 bases). This CDR3 has 16 residues. Trimming removed 0 bases at V and 4 bases at J, with 12 bases between. Germline CDR1 reads LGHNA; CDR2 reads YSLEER. In DNA, the CDR3 is TGCGCCAGCAGCCAAGAACCAGGGTATCTTAATGAAAAACTGTTTTTT. Amino acids: CASSQEPGYLNEKLFF.

The gene calls are TRBV18 and TRBJ1-2, with D possibly being TRBD1 (6 bases). V dropped 5 bases and J dropped 8 bases, with 15 bases sitting between them. The CDR3 has 13 residues. CDR1 and CDR2 (germline): KGHSH, LQKENI. The CDR3 region is CASSLQGNGGYTF. CDR3 sequence (DNA): TGTGCCAGCTCATTGCAGGGGAATGGCGGCTACACCTTC.

In this sample, this clone turned up a few times. The DNA for the CDR3 is TGTGCCAGCAGCTTAGCGGTTGCTAGCACAGATACGCAGTATTTT. Translation gives CASSLAVASTDTQYF. The rearrangement joins TRBV6-1 to TRBJ2-3, with TRBD2 as a possible D gene (6 bases). CDR3 length: 15 amino acids. The V end lost 6 bases, the J end lost 0 bases, and 13 bases lay between the germline ends. Per germline, CDR1 MNHNS and CDR2 SASEGT.

The chain recombines TRBV6-6 with TRBJ1-1; possible D gene TRBD1, 5 bases. The CDR3 contains 14 residues. Germline V CDR1 and CDR2: MNHNY, SVGAGI (reference sequence). Between the trimmed V and J ends, which lost 0 bases and 3 bases, there was a span of 8 bases. As DNA, the CDR3 is TGTGCCAGCAGTTACTCGCGGGGGGACACTGAAGCTTTCTTT. Amino acids: CASSYSRGDTEAFF.

V and J are TRBV27 and TRBJ1-2; D may be TRBD1 (5 bases). CDR1 and CDR2 (germline): MNHEY, SMNVEV (reference sequence). CDR3 size: 19 residues. V was trimmed by 4 bases and J by 1 base, leaving 25 bases between them. CDR3 coding DNA: TGTGCCAGCAGTTCCCAATCCACGTTGATGGGGGGGAGTAACTATGGCTACACCTTC. This translates into CASSSQSTLMGGSNYGYTF.

The chain links TRBV2 to TRBJ2-7; 7 nucleotides match TRBD1. The J segment lost 3 bases and the V segment lost 7 bases, leaving 6 bases of the junction unmatched. This CDR3 spans 13 amino acids. CDR1 is SNHLY, CDR2 FYNNEI, per germline. Here the CDR3 DNA reads TGTGCCAGCAAGACAGGGACAGACTACGAGCAGTACTTC. Translated: CASKTGTDYEQYF.

The chain has TRBV29-1 and TRBJ2-3, with D perhaps matching TRBD2 (6 bases). The germline V gene has CDR1 SQVTM and CDR2 ANQGSEA. This CDR3 region has 14 residues. V was shortened by 4 bases and J by 2 bases, with 13 bases between the two germline ends. The CDR3 coding sequence is TGCAGCGTTGTAGAGGGACTCCTCACAGATACGCAGTATTTT. Amino acid sequence: CSVVEGLLTDTQYF.

The rearrangement links TRBV28 to TRBJ2-1; 8 bases line up with TRBD2. The junction had 6 bases not matched to a gene; V was cut back by 2 bases and J by 3 bases. Germline assignment: CDR1 MDHEN and CDR2 SYDVKM. The CDR3 consists of 16 residues. CDR3 nucleotides: TGTGCCAGCAGTTTAGATCGGCTAGCGGGCTACAATGAGCAGTTCTTC. Its protein product is CASSLDRLAGYNEQFF.